Presented here are 9 T cell receptor beta chains from one specimen sequenced in a study of cytomegalovirus exposure and HLA in healthy donors. The study ran its PCR with 60 Vbeta and 13 Jbeta primers. Measured with immunoSEQ multiplex PCR; TCRdb has only the in-frame clones, and not every one. The sample contains more than 110,000 clones, about 80% of which appear only once. Input material: PBMCs. The receptors shown here come from a man between 25 and 39 years old in good health and CMV-seropositive.

The V and J genes are TRBV9 and TRBJ2-5; 10 bases match TRBD2. Germline loops: CDR1 SGDLS, CDR2 YYNGEE. Trimming at V came to 4 bases and at J to 1 base, leaving 4 bases not matched to a gene. This CDR3 is built from 15 residues. CDR3 amino acids: CASSTRTSGQETQYF. The CDR3 region has the DNA TGTGCCAGCAGCACCCGGACTAGCGGCCAAGAGACCCAGTACTTC.

V usage is TRBV7-8 and J usage is TRBJ2-7, with 9 bases that match TRBD2. Germline values: CDR1 SGHVS, CDR2 FQNEAQ. The V segment lost 5 bases and the J segment 5 bases; nucleotides outside the gene matches: 10. The CDR3 covers 15 residues. The CDR3 loop is CASSRTGTSPHEQYF. The CDR3 nucleotides are TGTGCCAGCAGCAGGACCGGGACTAGCCCCCACGAGCAGTACTTC.

This clone is a singleton in its sample. The V and J genes are TRBV19 and TRBJ1-4, with D possibly TRBD1 on 5 matching bases. V lost 2 bases, J lost 7 bases, and 14 bases lay in between. Germline values: CDR1 LNHDA, CDR2 SQIVND (reference sequence). The CDR3 is 15 residues long. CDR3 nucleotide sequence: TGTGCCAGTAGTATACAGGGTGGCGCAAGTGAAAAACTGTTTTTT. Translation: CASSIQGGASEKLFF.

J is TRBJ2-5 and V is TRBV5-1; 7 bases fit TRBD1. Germline V gene data show CDR1 as SGHRS and CDR2 as YFSETQ. J lost 3 bases, V lost 2 bases, and 7 bases had no gene match. The CDR3 sequence is 15 residues long. CDR3 nucleotides: TGCGCCAGCAGCTTCGACGGGACAGACGAAGAGACCCAGTACTTC. Protein: CASSFDGTDEETQYF.

The V call is TRBV5-1, the J call TRBJ2-3; 9 bases align to TRBD1. The V and J ends lost 3 bases and 6 bases, in that order; junction bases with no gene match: 11. Per the germline V gene, CDR1 is SGHRS and CDR2 is YFSETQ. The CDR3 spans 16 residues. DNA for the CDR3: TGCGCCAGCAGCTCAATACAGGGGGCGGGATGGGATACGCAGTATTTT. Protein product: CASSSIQGAGWDTQYF.

About this clone itself: Other DNA variants within this sample encode the same CDR3. The chain has TRBV5-1 and TRBJ1-1; D ambiguous. This CDR3 comprises 14 residues. V gave up 0 bases and J gave up 1 base, with 7 bases separating them. The V gene's germline CDR1 is SGHRS and CDR2 YFSETQ. CDR3 in DNA: TGCGCCAGCAGCTTGGTATCGGGGAACACTGAAGCTTTCTTT. As protein: CASSLVSGNTEAFF.

The V and J genes are TRBV9 and TRBJ2-3; possible D gene TRBD2, 7 bases. The CDR3 is 17 amino acids. Between the trimmed V and J ends, which lost 3 bases and 3 bases, there was a span of 20 bases. Germline CDR1 and CDR2: SGDLS and YYNGEE. The CDR3 reads CASSAHRGGGLTDTQYF. The DNA of the CDR3 is TGTGCCAGCAGCGCCCACCGGGGCGGGGGCCTTACAGATACGCAGTATTTT.

The V gene is TRBV6-1, the J gene TRBJ2-5; 15 positions match TRBD2. There are 17 residues in the CDR3. V shed 4 bases and J 5 bases; nucleotides not matched to a gene: 8. Germline V gene data show CDR1 as MNHNS and CDR2 as SASEGT. The CDR3 DNA reads TGTGCCAGCAGTGGCGGGACTAGCGGGAGGTGGACGGAGACCCAGTACTTC. It yields the protein CASSGGTSGRWTETQYF.

V usage is TRBV11-3 and J usage is TRBJ2-7, with D perhaps matching TRBD2 (5 bases). The CDR3 has 14 residues. V was cut by 7 bases and J by 4 bases, with 17 bases left in between. The germline V gene encodes CDR1 SGHNT and CDR2 YENEEA. CDR3 nucleotide sequence: TGTGCCAGCACCTCGAGGACTCCCCCATACGAGCAGTACTTC. It yields the protein CASTSRTPPYEQYF.